This T cell receptor (beta chain) was recorded in a study of Graves' ophthalmopathy and Graves' hyperthyroidism. Findings and limits, study-wide: With a specificity of around 76% and a sensitivity of just under 71%, the model predicted ophthalmopathy progression.

PBMCs were isolated from an approximately 10 ml sample of fresh peripheral blood. Scientists amplified the TCR beta CDR3 regions from RNA transcripts. An opening RT-PCR round employed HTBI primers and preceded a second-round multiplex PCR. TCRdb fed the multiplex PCR reads into MiXCR, producing one record per CDR3 protein. The profile shows fewer than 70,000 distinct CDR3 sequences, roughly 46% of them singletons. This CDR3 is built from 13 residues. Trimming stripped 4 bases from V and 8 bases from J, with 14 bases between. Looked up from germline, CDR1 is LNHDA and CDR2 is SQIVND (reference sequence). With respect to this clonotype: What it recognizes is unknown.

The source of this sequence is an adult woman with Graves' ophthalmopathy. Input material: peripheral blood. The V gene is TRBV19, the J gene TRBJ1-1; D perhaps matches TRBD1 (6 bases). Written as DNA, the CDR3 is TGTGCCAGTAGTACAGACGGGGGGCACGAAGCTTTCTTT. The encoded protein is CASSTDGGHEAFF.